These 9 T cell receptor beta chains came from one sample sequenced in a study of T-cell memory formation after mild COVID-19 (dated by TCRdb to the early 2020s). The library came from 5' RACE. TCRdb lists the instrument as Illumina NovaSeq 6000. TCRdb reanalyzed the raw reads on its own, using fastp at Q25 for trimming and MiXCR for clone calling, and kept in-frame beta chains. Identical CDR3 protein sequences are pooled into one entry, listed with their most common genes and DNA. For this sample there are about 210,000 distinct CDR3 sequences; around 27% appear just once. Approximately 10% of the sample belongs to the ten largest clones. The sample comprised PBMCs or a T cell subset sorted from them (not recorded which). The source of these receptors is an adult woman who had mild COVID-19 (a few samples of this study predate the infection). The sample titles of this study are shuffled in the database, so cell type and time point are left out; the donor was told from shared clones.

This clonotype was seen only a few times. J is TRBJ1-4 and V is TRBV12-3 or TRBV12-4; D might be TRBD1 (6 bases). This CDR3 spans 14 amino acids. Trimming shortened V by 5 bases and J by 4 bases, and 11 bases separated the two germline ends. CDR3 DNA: TGTGCCAGCAGTATCGGACAGCTTAATGAAAAACTGTTTTTT. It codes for CASSIGQLNEKLFF.

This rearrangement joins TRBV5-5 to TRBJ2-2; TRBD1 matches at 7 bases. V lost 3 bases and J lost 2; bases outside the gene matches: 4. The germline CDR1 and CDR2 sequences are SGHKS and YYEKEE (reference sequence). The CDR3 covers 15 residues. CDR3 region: CASSSGQRNTGELFF. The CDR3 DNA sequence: TGTGCCAGCAGCTCGGGACAGCGAAACACCGGGGAGCTGTTTTTT.

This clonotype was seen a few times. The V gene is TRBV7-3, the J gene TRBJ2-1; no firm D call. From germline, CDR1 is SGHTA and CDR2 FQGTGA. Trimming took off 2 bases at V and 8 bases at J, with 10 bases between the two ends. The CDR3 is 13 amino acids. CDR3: CASSLGFSYEQFF. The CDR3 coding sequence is TGTGCCAGCAGCTTAGGGTTTTCGTATGAGCAGTTCTTC.

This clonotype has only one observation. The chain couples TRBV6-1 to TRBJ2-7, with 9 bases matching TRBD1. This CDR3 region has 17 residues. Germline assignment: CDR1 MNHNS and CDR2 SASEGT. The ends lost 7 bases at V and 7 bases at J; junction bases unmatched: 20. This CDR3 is CASTLGQGGPISREQYF. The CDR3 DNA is TGTGCCAGCACCCTGGGACAGGGCGGGCCCATTTCACGAGAGCAGTACTTC.

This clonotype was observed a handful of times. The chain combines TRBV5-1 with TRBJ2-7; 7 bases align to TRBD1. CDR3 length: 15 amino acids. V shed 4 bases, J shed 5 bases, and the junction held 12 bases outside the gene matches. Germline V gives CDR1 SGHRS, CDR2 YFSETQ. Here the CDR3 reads CASSPSDRELDEQYF. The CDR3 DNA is TGCGCCAGCAGCCCGTCCGACAGGGAACTCGACGAGCAGTACTTC.

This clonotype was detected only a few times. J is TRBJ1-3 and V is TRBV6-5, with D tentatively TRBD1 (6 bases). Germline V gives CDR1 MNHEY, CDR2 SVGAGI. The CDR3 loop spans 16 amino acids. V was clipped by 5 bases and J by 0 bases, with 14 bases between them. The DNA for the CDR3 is TGTGCCAGCAGTACAAGGGGGATTAGCTCTGGAAACACCATATATTTT. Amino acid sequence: CASSTRGISSGNTIYF.

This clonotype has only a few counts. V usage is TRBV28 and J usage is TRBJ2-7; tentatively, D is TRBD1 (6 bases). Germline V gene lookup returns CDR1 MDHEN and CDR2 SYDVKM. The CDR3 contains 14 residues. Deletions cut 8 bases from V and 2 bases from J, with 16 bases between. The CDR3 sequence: CASEQLTGTYEQYF. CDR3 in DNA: TGTGCCAGCGAACAACTTACAGGGACCTACGAGCAGTACTTC. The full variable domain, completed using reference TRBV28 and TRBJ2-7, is DVKVTQSSRYLVKRTGEKVFLECVQDMDHENMFWYRQDPGLGLRLIYFSYDVKMKEKGDIPEGYSVSREKKERFSLILESASTNQTSMYLCASEQLTGTYEQYFGPGTRLTVT.

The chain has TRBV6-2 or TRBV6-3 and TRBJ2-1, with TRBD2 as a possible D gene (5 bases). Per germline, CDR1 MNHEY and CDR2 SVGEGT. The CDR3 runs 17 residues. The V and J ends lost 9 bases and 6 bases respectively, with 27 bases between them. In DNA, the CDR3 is TGTGCCAGTCAGGTTCGTTATCAGGCGGCGGGTGTCAATGAGCAGTTCTTC. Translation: CASQVRYQAAGVNEQFF.

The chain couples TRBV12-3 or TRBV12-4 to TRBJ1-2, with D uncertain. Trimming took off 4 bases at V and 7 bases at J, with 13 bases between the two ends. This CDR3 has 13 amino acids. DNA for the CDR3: TGTGCCAGCAGTTCCTCAATCATAGGTGGCTACACCTTC. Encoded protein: CASSSSIIGGYTF.